The sequence of this TCR beta chain was determined in a study of glioma-infiltrating T cells. The V gene's germline CDR1 is SGHTA and CDR2 FQGNSA. Trimming pared 3 bases from V and 5 bases from J, leaving 3 bases between. This CDR3 spans 11 amino acids. TCR alpha and beta CDR3 regions were amplified from RNA using iRepertoire nested multiplex PCR. TCRdb re-derived calls from the multiplex PCR reads in MiXCR, one entry per CDR3 protein. The table shows 100,000 to 150,000 distinct CDR3 sequences, with 23% occurring only once. There are many counts of this clonotype. This clonotype was obtained from a human donor with low-grade glioma or glioblastoma, undergoing nonglioma brain surgery, or in good health (not recorded which). The sequenced sample consisted of glioma tissue, nonneoplastic brain tissue, or PBMCs (not recorded which). V and J are TRBV7-2 and TRBJ2-3; D unresolved. The CDR3 here is CASSLVDTQYF. CDR3 nucleotides: TGTGCCAGCAGCTTGGTAGATACGCAGTATTTT.